This record covers a single T cell receptor beta chain. What it binds is unknown. The sample belongs to a study of cytotoxic CD8 clonotypes in ibrutinib-treated CLL. Study-level information: It was after a median about 12 months of treatment, range 6 to 36, that response samples were taken. Study results and limitations: There were few public clonotypes, and on treatment they contracted or stayed stable. In comparison with age-matched healthy donors, baseline clonality was higher and tracked circulating CD8+ T-cell counts.

From cryopreserved PBMCs came 1.5 to 2.5 micrograms of genomic DNA used for TCR beta libraries. The CDR3 runs 16 residues. V dropped 0 bases and J dropped 1 base, with 13 bases sitting between them. Germline CDR1 is SGHRS and CDR2 is YFSETQ. Assay used: immunoSEQ multiplex PCR; TCRdb lists only in-frame clones, some missing. The table has 100,000 to 150,000 clones, over 75% seen once. The chain has TRBV5-1 and TRBJ1-1, with D possibly matching TRBD1 (5 bases). This clonotype originated in a human donor with chronic lymphocytic leukemia. Sequenced here: PBMCs, sampled after 24 months of ibrutinib treatment. The CDR3 here is CASSLEWGTPNTEAFF. In DNA, the CDR3 is TGCGCCAGCAGCTTGGAGTGGGGGACCCCGAACACTGAAGCTTTCTTT.